This TCR beta chain was documented in a study of beta chain features in type 1 diabetes. Study-wide points: Across all four CD4+ subsets, people with type 1 diabetes showed modestly shorter TCRB CDR3s.

cDNA synthesis used the whole RNA isolate, giving expressed TCRB sequences. The assay was immunoSEQ multiplex PCR, and TCRdb's table has in-frame clones only and misses some. The sample yields 310,000 or so clones, about 15% seen once. The CDR3 is made up of 17 amino acids. J lost 0 bases, V lost 1 base, and 9 bases had no gene match. Per the germline V gene, CDR1 is SGHRS and CDR2 is YFSETQ. The sample holds a few counts of this clone. Antigen: not known. Sequenced material: naive CD4+ T cells from blood. The V and J genes are TRBV5-1 and TRBJ2-7; 8 bases align to TRBD1. This receptor was obtained from a young man with type 1 diabetes. CDR3 nucleotide sequence: TGCGCCAGCAGCTTGCAGAGTCGGGACAGGACCTCCTACGAGCAGTACTTC. It is translated as CASSLQSRDRTSYEQYF.